The clone carrying this TCR beta chain was observed many times. This CDR3 has 15 residues. V gave up 4 bases and J gave up 3 bases; unmatched junction bases: 7. Germline CDR1 LNHDA, CDR2 SQIVND (reference sequence). Specified time point: sample taken at primary tumor resection. The authors sequenced whole RNA from tumor, nontumor lung or frozen PBMC without sorting. The data derive from a study of spatial heterogeneity in lung cancer. In the study overall: More beta-chain than alpha-chain sequences were consistently detected.

MiXCR, applied by TCRdb to the 5' RACE reads, yields one record per CDR3 protein. The sample holds more than 65,000 distinct CDR3 sequences, 10% to 15% seen once. The starting material was PBMCs, obtained at surgery. The clonotype originates from a male donor with early-stage non-small cell lung cancer. The V and J genes are TRBV19 and TRBJ1-1, with 8 bases that match TRBD1. The CDR3 nucleotides read TGTGCCAGTAGTAGCGGTACAGGGGGTGACACTGAAGCTTTCTTT. This gives the protein CASSSGTGGDTEAFF.